The entry below describes one T cell receptor (beta chain). The V and J ends lost 3 bases and 4 bases respectively, with 12 bases between them. Germline CDR1 and CDR2: MRHNA and SNTAGT. The CDR3 covers 14 residues. Some clones are missing from TCRdb's copy, which holds only in-frame ones; the method was immunoSEQ multiplex PCR. Of 70,000 to 100,000 clones in the sample, around 91% were seen once. The data were taken from a study of control samples from healthy donors and cancer patients. This TCR came from a man aged 50 or older in good health. The sample taken for sequencing was blood. The chain recombines TRBV6-4 with TRBJ1-1; D is perhaps TRBD1 (5 bases). In DNA form, the CDR3 reads TGTGCCAGCAGTGAAAAGGGGCAGGGCACTGAAGCTTTCTTT. This sequence encodes CASSEKGQGTEAFF.